What follows is one TCR beta chain and its context. Its antigen is unidentified. This sample is part of a study of shared clonotypes between healthy human individuals. Terminally differentiated effector memory CD45RA+ cells were excluded from the naive CD8 cells, which were CD45RO-negative and positively selected for CCR7. Only Caucasian adults living in Nashville, Tennessee served as donors. The genomic DNA of each subset was split evenly across several immunoSEQ plates. Profiled with immunoSEQ multiplex PCR; TCRdb holds only in-frame clones, not every one. This table holds millions of clones, about 95% found once. Study-level points and caveats: Generally, naive subsets came out with larger estimated richness than memory subsets. Investigators collected only blood, and repertoires in tissues likely differ.

V was pared by 8 bases and J by 3 bases, with 10 bases of the junction left unmatched. The germline V gene encodes CDR1 MDHEN and CDR2 SYDVKM. The CDR3 runs 15 residues. Material: naive CD8+ T cells sorted from blood. The chain combines TRBV28 with TRBJ1-2, with TRBD1 matching over 9 bases. The receptor comes from a man in his late teens or twenties in good health. CDR3 in amino acids: CASGPQGAWDYGYTF. In DNA form, the CDR3 reads TGTGCCAGCGGACCACAGGGGGCTTGGGACTATGGCTACACCTTC.